This T cell receptor beta chain appears in the sequencing data of a study of blood T cells in healthy people across ages. This clonotype has more than one count but fewer than ten. A second PCR of about 6 to 12 cycles used a sample-barcoded 5' primer and a J-beta primer mix. MiXCR, applied by TCRdb to the 5' RACE reads, yields one record per CDR3 protein. The data contain about 1.6 million distinct CDR3 sequences, about 32% of them singletons. Each donor was a healthy Caucasian individual from Russia, aged roughly 6 to 95. Total RNA amounts of at least 6 micrograms were extracted per sample. The TCR originated in a woman aged 30 to 39 in good health. Input material: blood.

For the CDR3, the DNA is TGTGCCAGGCCGATGAATAACCATAGCAATCAGCCCCAGCATTTT. Protein: CARPMNNHSNQPQHF. V gene TRBV6-6 combines with J gene TRBJ1-5; D ambiguous. Trimming removed 9 bases at V and 0 bases at J, with 15 bases between. The CDR3 has 15 amino acids. Germline CDR1 MNHNY, CDR2 SVGAGI (reference sequence).